The 23 T cell receptor beta chains below were found in one sample sequenced in a study of CD8 T cells in ankylosing spondylitis. Overall study findings and caveats: For ankylosing spondylitis blood, a TCR beta motif of fewer than 10 highly homologous variants appeared characteristic.

MiXCR, run by TCRdb on the 5' RACE reads, gives a single entry per CDR3 protein. The sample includes about 390,000 distinct CDR3 sequences, approximately 20% seen only once; the top ten take roughly a sixth. No antigen has been assigned to these receptors. The source material was blood, either unsorted or a sorted T cell fraction (not recorded which). Every receptor here comes from a male donor with ankylosing spondylitis.

The gene calls are TRBV4-1 and TRBJ2-3, with TRBD1 as a possible D gene (6 bases). Trimming took off 4 bases at V and 8 bases at J, with 10 bases between the two ends. Germline CDR1 and CDR2: MGHRA and YSYEKL. The CDR3 extends over 12 amino acids. The CDR3 sequence is CASSLQGPTQYF. CDR3 bases: TGCGCCAGCAGCCTACAGGGACCTACGCAGTATTTT.

The chain couples TRBV12-3 or TRBV12-4 to TRBJ2-3; 12 nucleotides line up with TRBD2. This CDR3 spans 15 amino acids. The V gene end was trimmed by 6 bases and the J gene end by 4 bases; junction bases not matched to a gene: 5. CDR3 coding DNA: TGTGCCAGCAGCGAGACTAGCGGGAGCCCAGATACGCAGTATTTT. It translates to CASSETSGSPDTQYF.

This clonotype was counted between two and nine times. V gene TRBV5-1 combines with J gene TRBJ1-2; D not certain. Germline V gene lookup returns CDR1 SGHRS and CDR2 YFSETQ. This CDR3 comprises 12 residues. Trimming left V 4 bases short and J 0 bases short, with 4 bases between. CDR3 DNA sequence: TGCGCCAGCAGCAACGCTAACTATGGCTACACCTTC. It codes for CASSNANYGYTF.

The chain is built from TRBV6-1 and TRBJ1-1; tentative D call: TRBD1 (5 bases). CDR3 length: 14 residues. Deletions cut 5 bases from V and 6 bases from J, with 16 bases between. The germline CDR1 and CDR2 sequences are MNHNS and SASEGT. The CDR3 loop is CASSSSGTIAEAFF. The DNA of the CDR3 is TGTGCCAGCAGTAGTTCCGGGACGATCGCTGAAGCTTTCTTT.

V gene TRBV7-2 combines with J gene TRBJ1-1; 7 bases align to TRBD1. Germline lookup yields CDR1 SGHTA and CDR2 FQGNSA. V was clipped by 2 bases and J by 7 bases; unmatched bases: 4. This CDR3 has 13 residues. DNA of the CDR3: TGTGCCAGCAGCTTAAACTGGGACAGTGAAGCTTTCTTT. This sequence encodes CASSLNWDSEAFF. Based on the CDR3 plus reference TRBV7-2 and TRBJ1-1, the full variable domain is GAGVSQSPSNKVTEKGKDVELRCDPISGHTALYWYRQSLGQGLEFLIYFQGNSAPDKSGLPSDRFSAERTGGSVSTLTIQRTQQEDSAVYLCASSLNWDSEAFFGQGTRLTVV.

This clonotype was seen many times. The J gene is TRBJ2-2, the V gene TRBV7-9, with 8 nucleotides matching TRBD1. The CDR3 contains 16 residues. Germline V gene sequence: CDR1 SEHNR, CDR2 FQNEAQ (reference sequence). V shed 4 bases, J shed 1 base, and the junction held 5 bases outside the gene matches. Here the CDR3 DNA reads TGTGCCAGCAGCTCGTCCGGGACAGGGAACACCGGGGAGCTGTTTTTT. Encoded protein: CASSSSGTGNTGELFF.

J is TRBJ1-6 and V is TRBV12-3 or TRBV12-4; D unclear. The CDR3 extends over 15 amino acids. Deletions cut 3 bases from V and 7 bases from J, with 13 bases between. CDR3 sequence (DNA): TGTGCCAGCAGTTTCGGGGTGAAGTTGAATTCACCCCTCCACTTT. It yields the protein CASSFGVKLNSPLHF.

The CDR3 sequence is CASSLSTIVGQYF. The CDR3, as DNA: TGTGCCAGCAGTTTATCTACCATTGTAGGGCAGTACTTC. The chain links TRBV28 to TRBJ2-7; unclear D gene. Trimming stripped 1 base from V and 9 bases from J, with 13 bases between. CDR1 is MDHEN, CDR2 SYDVKM, per germline. This CDR3 has 13 amino acids.

This clonotype was recorded a few times. The chain joins TRBV20-1 to TRBJ2-5; 9 positions agree with TRBD2. Germline CDR1 and CDR2: DFQATT and SNEGSKA (reference sequence). V shed 3 bases and J 3 bases; nucleotides not matched to a gene: 5. This CDR3 has 14 amino acids. CDR3 region: CSARGASGEETQYF. In nucleotides, the CDR3 is TGCAGTGCTAGGGGGGCTAGCGGGGAAGAGACCCAGTACTTC.

The rearrangement joins TRBV7-9 to TRBJ1-1; 9 bases fit TRBD1. This CDR3 has 12 amino acids. Germline V gives CDR1 SEHNR, CDR2 FQNEAQ (reference sequence). The V gene end was trimmed by 5 bases and the J gene end by 10 bases; junction bases not matched to a gene: 5. The CDR3 region is CASSATGGLAFF. CDR3 nucleotides: TGTGCCAGCAGCGCGACAGGGGGACTAGCTTTCTTT.

This chain joins TRBV11-3 and TRBJ2-1; D may match TRBD1 or TRBD2 (5 bases each). Trimming pared 4 bases from V and 4 bases from J, leaving 8 bases between. CDR1 and CDR2 (germline): SGHNT, YENEEA. CDR3 length equals 13 residues. CDR3 coding DNA: TGTGCCAGCAGCTGGGACGGATACAATGAGCAGTTCTTC. Protein: CASSWDGYNEQFF.

This clonotype was counted only a few times. The chain couples TRBV6-1 to TRBJ1-5, with TRBD1 matching 8 bases. This CDR3 is 13 amino acids long. Germline V gene sequence: CDR1 MNHNS, CDR2 SASEGT. Trimming removed 8 bases from V and 5 bases from J; junction bases left unmatched: 5. The CDR3 sequence: CASGTGGDQPQHF. CDR3 sequence (DNA): TGTGCCAGCGGAACAGGGGGAGATCAGCCCCAGCATTTT.

This chain joins TRBV12-3 or TRBV12-4 and TRBJ2-3, with TRBD2 matching over 8 bases. Trimming cost V 5 bases and J 2 bases; bases outside gene matches: 6. The CDR3 runs to 15 residues. CDR3: CASSGLAGTTDTQYF. The DNA for the CDR3 is TGTGCCAGCAGTGGTTTAGCGGGGACCACAGATACGCAGTATTTT.

The CDR3 loop is CASSVLRGGRTAFF. CDR3 nucleotides: TGTGCCAGCAGTGTCCTTCGGGGGGGGCGCACAGCTTTCTTT. The chain carries TRBV6-1 and TRBJ1-1, with a possible D match to TRBD1 (6 bases). This CDR3 has 14 residues. Germline CDR1 reads MNHNS; CDR2 reads SASEGT. Trimming stripped 4 bases from V and 10 bases from J, with 19 bases between.

The rearrangement links TRBV18 to TRBJ2-7; possibly TRBD2 for D (6 bases). The CDR3 has 14 amino acids. Germline CDR1 is KGHSH and CDR2 is LQKENI. Trimming took off 6 bases at V and 5 bases at J, with 17 bases between the two ends. The CDR3: CASSPRTSGDEQYF. The CDR3 coding sequence is TGTGCCAGCTCTCCCCGGACGTCGGGGGACGAGCAGTACTTC.

This clonotype occurred a few times. CDR3 residues: CASSFARIGGETQYF. The CDR3 nucleotides read TGTGCCAGCAGCTTCGCTCGTATTGGGGGAGAGACCCAGTACTTC. This sequence joins TRBV7-9 and TRBJ2-5; perhaps D is TRBD1 or TRBD2 (5 bases each). Germline V gene data show CDR1 as SEHNR and CDR2 as FQNEAQ (reference sequence). Trimming took 3 bases from V and 4 from J, leaving 15 bases between them. The CDR3 sequence is 15 residues long.

The chain is built from TRBV29-1 and TRBJ2-1; D unclear. The germline CDR1 and CDR2 sequences are SQVTM and ANQGSEA. V lost 4 bases to trimming and J lost 7 bases, with 14 bases between them. This CDR3 is built from 13 residues. Written as DNA, the CDR3 is TGCAGCGTTGGACTGGTTATGAGTAATGAGCAGTTCTTC. This sequence encodes CSVGLVMSNEQFF.

The chain combines TRBV4-3 with TRBJ2-4, with 7 bases that match TRBD1. Germline V gene lookup returns CDR1 LGHNA and CDR2 YSLEER. The CDR3 extends over 16 amino acids. V trimming: 3 bases; J trimming: 5 bases; junction bases outside the gene matches: 10. The CDR3 sequence is CASSHAWQGDQNIQYF. Here the CDR3 DNA reads TGCGCCAGCAGCCACGCCTGGCAGGGGGATCAAAACATTCAGTACTTC.

This clonotype showed up many times. This rearrangement joins TRBV11-2 to TRBJ2-1, with a weak D call TRBD2 (6 bases). V lost 5 bases to trimming and J lost 5 bases, with 16 bases between them. The V gene's germline CDR1 is SGHAT and CDR2 FQNNGV. The CDR3 covers 15 residues. CDR3 nucleotides: TGTGCCAGCAGCCTAACCCCCAGACTAGACAATGAGCAGTTCTTC. Translated: CASSLTPRLDNEQFF. The variable domain in full, completed from reference TRBV11-2 and TRBJ2-1, reads EAGVAQSPRYKIIEKRQSVAFWCNPISGHATLYWYQQILGQGPKLLIQFQNNGVVDDSQLPKDRFSAERLKGVDSTLKIQPAKLEDSAVYLCASSLTPRLDNEQFFGPGTRLTVL.

The chain carries TRBV5-1 and TRBJ2-3; D remains ambiguous. The CDR3 extends over 14 amino acids. V was clipped by 0 bases and J by 5 bases, with 10 bases between them. Germline-derived CDR1 and CDR2 are SGHRS and YFSETQ. The CDR3 region is CASSLDREGDTQYF. As DNA, the CDR3 is TGCGCCAGCAGCTTGGATAGGGAAGGAGATACGCAGTATTTT. The full variable domain, in which reference TRBV5-1 and TRBJ2-3 provide the parts outside the CDR3, is KAGVTQTPRYLIKTRGQQVTLSCSPISGHRSVSWYQQTPGQGLQFLFEYFSETQRNKGNFPGRFSGRQFSNSRSEMNVSTLELGDSALYLCASSLDREGDTQYFGPGTRLTVL.

This clonotype was picked up a small number of times. The chain employs TRBV20-1 and TRBJ2-1, with D uncertain. Germline V gene lookup returns CDR1 DFQATT and CDR2 SNEGSKA (reference sequence). With 1 base removed from V and 0 bases from J, the gap between germline ends came to 13 bases. The CDR3 loop spans 16 amino acids. This CDR3 reads CSARVVRGSSYNEQFF. The CDR3, as DNA: TGCAGTGCTAGAGTGGTTCGCGGAAGCTCCTACAATGAGCAGTTCTTC.

CDR3 in DNA: TGTGCCAGCAGCTTGCCTACAGCGCGCGCGAACACCGGGGAGCTGTTTTTT. Residues: CASSLPTARANTGELFF. The chain joins TRBV5-4 to TRBJ2-2; D is unclear. V shed 1 base and J shed 0 bases, with 13 bases lying between them. The CDR3 spans 17 residues. Germline V CDR1 and CDR2: SGHNT, YYREEE (reference sequence). The full variable domain, its missing parts supplied by reference TRBV5-4 and TRBJ2-2, is ETGVTQSPTHLIKTRGQQVTLRCSSQSGHNTVSWYQQALGQGPQFIFQYYREEENGRGNFPPRFSGLQFPNYSSELNVNALELDDSALYLCASSLPTARANTGELFFGEGSRLTVL.

This clonotype has a handful of counts. The J gene is TRBJ2-7, the V gene TRBV15; D is possibly TRBD2 (5 bases). Trimming removed 3 bases from V and 2 bases from J, with 11 bases in between. From germline, CDR1 is LNHNV and CDR2 YYDKDF (reference sequence). The CDR3 has 14 residues. The CDR3 DNA sequence: TGTGCCACCAGCAGGGACTTAAAGGCCTACGAGCAGTACTTC. This codes for CATSRDLKAYEQYF.